This TCR beta chain was documented in a study of metastatic and nonmetastatic thyroid tumors. By share, this clone counts as medium-sized. The length of the CDR3 is 15 residues. Losses at the gene ends were 0 bases for V and 4 bases for J; bases not matched to a gene: 5. Looked up from germline, CDR1 is MNHEY and CDR2 is SVGAGI. Using MiXCR, TCRdb re-called clones from the PCR reads. The sample lists 20,000 to 30,000 clones, more than 15% seen once, with roughly 4.8% in the top ten. Before thyroid surgery, none of the patients had received any treatment. The TCR was taken from a male donor with papillary thyroid cancer or a benign thyroid nodule (not recorded which). Some clones in this sample may be carry-over from other donors' samples. Material: blood. The chain employs TRBV6-5 and TRBJ1-2; 7 bases map to TRBD1. The CDR3 sequence: CASSYSDGTVYGYTF. The CDR3 DNA reads as TGTGCCAGCAGTTACTCCGACGGGACAGTCTATGGCTACACCTTC.